This entry concerns a single T cell receptor beta chain. This CDR3 is 15 amino acids long. Germline V gives CDR1 SGHRS, CDR2 YFSETQ. V was clipped by 0 bases and J by 3 bases; unmatched bases: 3. Clones were read by immunoSEQ multiplex PCR, and TCRdb kept only the in-frame ones, dropping some. This table has about 98,000 clones, 86% appearing once. The data stem from a study of preoperative IRX-2 immunotherapy in early breast cancer. The treatment denotes: preoperative locoregional IRX-2 cytokine immunotherapy. Samples came from a phase Ib trial of preoperative locoregional IRX-2 cytokine immunotherapy.

The chain employs TRBV5-1 and TRBJ1-3; TRBD1 aligns across 7 bases. This material consisted of tumor tissue, taken after IRX-2 immunotherapy. The sequence derives from a human donor with breast cancer. The CDR3 is CASSLEGAGGNTIYF. In nucleotides, the CDR3 is TGCGCCAGCAGCTTGGAGGGGGCTGGTGGAAACACCATATATTTT.